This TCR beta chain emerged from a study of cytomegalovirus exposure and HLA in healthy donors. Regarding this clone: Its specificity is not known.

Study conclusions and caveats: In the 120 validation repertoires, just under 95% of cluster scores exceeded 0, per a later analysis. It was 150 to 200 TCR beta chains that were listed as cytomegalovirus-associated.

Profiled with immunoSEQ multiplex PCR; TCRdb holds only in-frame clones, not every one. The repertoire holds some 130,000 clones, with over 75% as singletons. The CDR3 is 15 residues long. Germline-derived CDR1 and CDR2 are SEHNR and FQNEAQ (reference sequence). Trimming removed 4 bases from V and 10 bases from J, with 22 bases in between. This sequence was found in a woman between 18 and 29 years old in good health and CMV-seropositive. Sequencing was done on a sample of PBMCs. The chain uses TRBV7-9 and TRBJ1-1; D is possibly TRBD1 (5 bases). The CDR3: CASSYMRAGVGVAFF. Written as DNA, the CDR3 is TGTGCCAGCAGCTATATGAGGGCGGGGGTTGGTGTAGCTTTCTTT.